This TCR beta chain was found in a study of technical replicates of blood from a handful of donors. J lost 3 bases, V lost 6 bases, and 5 bases had no gene match. The germline V gene has CDR1 SGHVS and CDR2 FQNEAQ. The CDR3 extends over 13 amino acids. Profiled with immunoSEQ multiplex PCR; TCRdb holds only in-frame clones, not every one. Seen here are 55,000 to 75,000 clones, approximately 87% observed once, and the top ten hold about 5.2%. The receptor was derived from a human donor in good health. Some clones in this sample may be carry-over from other donors' samples. Sample: PBMCs. The chain carries TRBV7-8 and TRBJ2-7; 7 bases fit TRBD1. CDR3 region: CASSRDSIYEQYF. The CDR3 coding sequence is TGTGCCAGCAGTAGGGACAGCATCTACGAGCAGTACTTC.